The rows below give T cell receptor beta chains drawn from one sample of a study of T-cell reconstitution after alpha-beta-depleted transplantation in children. TCRdb analysed the PCR reads with MiXCR anew, one entry per CDR3 protein. This table has about 590,000 distinct CDR3 sequences, 13% appearing once. This specimen consisted of PBMCs, mostly from graft donor cells, obtained 360 days after TCRalphabeta/CD19-depleted stem cell transplant. The origin of the receptors is a male patient between 5 and 17 years old who had a stem cell transplant for acute myeloid leukemia, so the T cells may come from the graft donor. CDR3s include the opening cysteine and the closing phenylalanine or tryptophan. The order of the fields is J gene, clone size, D gene, V gene, CDR3 length, CDR3 protein, CDR3 DNA. D genes are given only for firm matches. A row's size may be missing; if present it is once, few, many or a size class.

TRBJ1-2	few	.	TRBV11-2	13	CASSLAYNYGYTF	TGTGCCAGCAGCTTAGCTTATAACTATGGCTACACCTTC
TRBJ1-4	.	.	TRBV4-2	18	CASSQEAGVWTIGEKLFF	TGTGCCAGCAGCCAAGAGGCAGGGGTCTGGACTATCGGTGAAAAACTGTTTTTT
TRBJ1-5	.	.	TRBV12-3/TRBV12-4	14	CASSYHIFNQPQHF	TGTGCCAGCAGTTACCACATCTTCAATCAGCCCCAGCATTTT
TRBJ2-5	few	.	TRBV4-3	18	CASSQDRVRALLGETQYF	TGCGCCAGCAGCCAAGATCGAGTCCGGGCTCTCTTAGGGGAGACCCAGTACTTC
TRBJ2-7	few	.	TRBV7-3	13	CASSFSSVHEQYF	TGTGCCAGCAGCTTTAGTAGCGTCCACGAGCAGTACTTC
TRBJ1-1	few	.	TRBV7-2	12	CASSLYKGSAFF	TGTGCCAGCAGCTTATACAAGGGCTCAGCTTTCTTT
TRBJ1-5	few	TRBD1	TRBV20-1	15	CSARSDRESNQPQHF	TGCAGTGCTAGATCGGACAGGGAAAGCAATCAGCCCCAGCATTTT
TRBJ2-6	many	TRBD2	TRBV6-1	16	CASSVSGSAGANVLTF	TGTGCCAGCAGTGTTAGCGGGAGTGCTGGGGCCAACGTCCTGACTTTC
TRBJ2-1	.	.	TRBV6-2/TRBV6-3	17	CASSYSKYAGPYNEQFF	TGTGCCAGCAGTTACTCGAAGTATGCGGGACCTTACAATGAGCAGTTCTTC
TRBJ2-1	few	.	TRBV29-1	14	CSVDGAPASNEQFF	TGCAGCGTGGACGGAGCCCCAGCGTCCAATGAGCAGTTCTTC
TRBJ2-5	few	TRBD2	TRBV28	13	CASLGLAQETQYF	TGTGCCAGCCTGGGACTAGCGCAAGAGACCCAGTACTTC
TRBJ2-2	.	.	TRBV7-9	13	CASSSLDTGELFF	TGTGCCAGCAGCTCACTTGACACCGGGGAGCTGTTTTTT
TRBJ2-5	.	.	TRBV5-1	13	CASGSPGKETQYF	TGCGCCAGCGGGTCCCCGGGAAAAGAGACCCAGTACTTC
TRBJ2-5	.	.	TRBV25-1	14	CASAVEEGDRTQYF	TGTGCCAGCGCTGTCGAGGAGGGGGATCGGACCCAGTACTTC
TRBJ2-1	.	TRBD2	TRBV11-1	16	CASSSSGLAVYNEQFF	TGTGCCAGCAGCTCCAGTGGACTAGCGGTATACAATGAGCAGTTCTTC
TRBJ2-1	.	.	TRBV2	14	CASTEVPSYNEQFF	TGTGCCAGCACAGAGGTCCCCTCCTACAATGAGCAGTTCTTC
TRBJ2-7	few	.	TRBV24-1	15	CATSETQQGRGEQYF	TGTGCCACCAGTGAAACCCAACAGGGAAGGGGCGAGCAGTACTTC
TRBJ2-1	many	TRBD2	TRBV28	15	CASRPGTSGNNEQFF	TGTGCCAGCAGACCGGGGACTAGCGGAAACAATGAGCAGTTCTTC
TRBJ2-2	few	TRBD2	TRBV4-2	15	CASSQALAGAGELFF	TGTGCCAGCAGCCAAGCTTTAGCGGGAGCCGGGGAGCTGTTTTTT
TRBJ1-1	few	.	TRBV18	15	CASSSATQGPTKAFF	TGTGCCAGCTCCTCCGCCACTCAGGGGCCTACTAAAGCTTTCTTT
TRBJ2-1	many	.	TRBV27	15	CASSLGSSLYNEQFF	TGTGCCAGCAGTTTGGGGTCCTCGCTTTACAATGAGCAGTTCTTC
TRBJ1-1	few	.	TRBV7-2	15	CASSLVGQRNTEAFF	TGTGCCAGCAGCTTAGTCGGTCAGAGGAACACTGAAGCTTTCTTT
TRBJ2-1	many	.	TRBV12-3/TRBV12-4	17	CASSSAKLAPSYNEQFF	TGTGCCAGCAGTTCTGCGAAACTAGCTCCCTCCTACAATGAGCAGTTCTTC
TRBJ2-2	many	.	TRBV20-1	12	CSATKMTGELFF	TGCAGTGCAACCAAGATGACCGGGGAGCTGTTTTTT
TRBJ2-1	few	TRBD1	TRBV11-3	13	CASSLTGDHEQFF	TGTGCCAGCAGCTTAACAGGGGATCATGAGCAGTTCTTC
TRBJ2-1	.	.	TRBV20-1	12	CSASSLGGEQFF	TGCAGTGCTAGTTCGCTGGGGGGTGAGCAGTTCTTC
TRBJ2-5	few	.	TRBV28	12	CASRYGAETQYF	TGTGCCAGCAGATACGGGGCAGAGACCCAGTACTTC
TRBJ2-3	.	.	TRBV30	13	CAWNAVTTDTQYF	TGTGCCTGGAACGCGGTAACCACAGATACGCAGTATTTT
TRBJ2-7	.	TRBD1	TRBV28	14	CASVRTGGFYEQYF	TGTGCCAGCGTTAGGACAGGGGGGTTTTACGAGCAGTACTTC
TRBJ2-1	many	.	TRBV29-1	15	CSVAPTRGFYNEQFF	TGCAGCGTCGCTCCCACACGCGGCTTTTACAATGAGCAGTTCTTC
TRBJ2-1	.	.	TRBV24-1	15	CATSDFSEGGNEQFF	TGTGCCACCAGTGATTTTTCCGAGGGGGGCAATGAGCAGTTCTTC
TRBJ2-5	.	TRBD1	TRBV7-9	15	CASSRNRGRFETQYF	TGTGCCAGCAGCCGCAACAGGGGGCGCTTTGAGACCCAGTACTTC
TRBJ2-1	few	TRBD2	TRBV12-3/TRBV12-4	15	CASSPREIPYNEQFF	TGTGCCAGCAGTCCGCGGGAGATTCCCTACAATGAGCAGTTCTTC
TRBJ1-6	few	.	TRBV20-1	17	CSARERPFISYNSPLHF	TGCAGTGCTAGAGAGAGACCGTTCATCTCCTATAATTCACCCCTCCACTTT
TRBJ2-7	.	TRBD2	TRBV6-1	18	CASWPWGLAGGSSYEQYF	TGTGCCAGCTGGCCCTGGGGACTAGCGGGAGGTAGCTCCTACGAGCAGTACTTC
TRBJ2-1	few	.	TRBV5-6	11	CASRQGGPQFF	TGTGCCAGCAGGCAAGGGGGTCCCCAGTTCTTC
TRBJ2-7	.	.	TRBV15	12	CATSRDYHEQYF	TGTGCCACCAGCAGGGACTACCACGAGCAGTACTTC
TRBJ2-3	.	TRBD1	TRBV7-3	17	CASSLRVGTGGTDTQYF	TGTGCCAGCAGCTTAAGAGTCGGGACAGGTGGCACAGATACGCAGTATTTT
TRBJ1-1	many	.	TRBV7-3	14	CASSLTGMNTEAFF	TGTGCCAGCAGCTTAACCGGCATGAACACTGAAGCTTTCTTT
TRBJ2-1	few	.	TRBV21-1	18	CASSKRGTSGSSYNEQFF	TGTGCCAGCAGCAAAAGGGGAACTAGCGGGAGCTCCTACAATGAGCAGTTCTTC
TRBJ2-1	few	.	TRBV4-3	14	CASSQVAALGEQFF	TGCGCCAGCAGCCAAGTCGCTGCCCTCGGGGAGCAGTTCTTC
TRBJ2-2	many	.	TRBV29-1	11	CSVEVVGELFF	TGCAGCGTTGAGGTGGTAGGGGAGCTGTTTTTT
TRBJ1-4	many	.	TRBV11-2	15	CASSSYREPNEKLFF	TGTGCCAGCAGCTCGTACAGGGAGCCTAATGAAAAACTGTTTTTT
TRBJ2-3	.	.	TRBV21-1	16	CASSKVQDPGTDTQYF	TGTGCCAGCAGCAAAGTCCAGGATCCAGGTACAGATACGCAGTATTTT
TRBJ2-2	few	TRBD2	TRBV27	18	CASSLKTSGTRAAGELFF	TGTGCCAGCAGTTTAAAGACTAGCGGGACCCGAGCTGCCGGGGAGCTGTTTTTT
TRBJ2-5	many	TRBD1	TRBV28	16	CASSLGPDRVQETQYF	TGTGCCAGCAGTTTAGGCCCCGACAGGGTCCAAGAGACCCAGTACTTC
TRBJ2-5	few	.	TRBV3-1	12	CASSRPQWTQYF	TGTGCCAGCAGCCGGCCTCAATGGACCCAGTACTTC
TRBJ2-4	.	.	TRBV20-1	14	CSARGPLGENIQYF	TGCAGTGCTAGGGGACCCTTAGGAGAAAACATTCAGTACTTC
TRBJ2-3	few	.	TRBV5-1	15	CASSRSRGGADTQYF	TGCGCCAGCAGCCGTTCCAGGGGAGGCGCAGATACGCAGTATTTT
TRBJ2-7	few	.	TRBV6-5	14	CASSYPGGGYEQYF	TGTGCCAGCAGTTACCCCGGAGGTGGTTACGAGCAGTACTTC
TRBJ2-4	.	.	TRBV5-1	16	CASSFGVGIAKNIQYF	TGCGCCAGCAGCTTCGGCGTGGGCATAGCCAAAAACATTCAGTACTTC
TRBJ1-1	many	.	TRBV27	14	CATRGGALNTEAFF	TGTGCCACCCGAGGAGGGGCCTTAAACACTGAAGCTTTCTTT
TRBJ2-1	many	TRBD2	TRBV20-1	12	CSAREGGRDRFF	TGCAGTGCTAGAGAAGGCGGGAGGGATCGGTTCTTC